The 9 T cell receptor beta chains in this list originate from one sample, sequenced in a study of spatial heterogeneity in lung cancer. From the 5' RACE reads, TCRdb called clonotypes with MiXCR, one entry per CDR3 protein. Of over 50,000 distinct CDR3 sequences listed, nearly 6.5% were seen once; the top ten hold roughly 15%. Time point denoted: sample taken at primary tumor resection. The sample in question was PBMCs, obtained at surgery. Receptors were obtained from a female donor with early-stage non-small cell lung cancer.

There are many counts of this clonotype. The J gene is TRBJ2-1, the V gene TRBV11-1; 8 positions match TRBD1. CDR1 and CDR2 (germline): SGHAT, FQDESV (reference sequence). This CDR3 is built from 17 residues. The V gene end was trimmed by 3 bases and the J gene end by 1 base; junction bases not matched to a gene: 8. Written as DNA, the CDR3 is TGTGCCAGCAGCTTCGCCCCGGACAGGGTATCCTACAATGAGCAGTTCTTC. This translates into CASSFAPDRVSYNEQFF.

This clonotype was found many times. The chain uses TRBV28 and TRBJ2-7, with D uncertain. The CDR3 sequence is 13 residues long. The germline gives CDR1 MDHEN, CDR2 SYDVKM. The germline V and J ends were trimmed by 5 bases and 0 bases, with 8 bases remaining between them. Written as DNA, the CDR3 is TGTGCCAGCAGTCTTGGATCCTCCTACGAGCAGTACTTC. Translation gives CASSLGSSYEQYF.

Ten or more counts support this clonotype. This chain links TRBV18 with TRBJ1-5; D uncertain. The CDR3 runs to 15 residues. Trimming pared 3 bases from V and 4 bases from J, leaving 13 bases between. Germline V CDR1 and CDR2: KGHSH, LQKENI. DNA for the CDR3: TGTGCCAGCTCACCGCAGGAGGCCCCAAATCAGCCCCAGCATTTT. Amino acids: CASSPQEAPNQPQHF.

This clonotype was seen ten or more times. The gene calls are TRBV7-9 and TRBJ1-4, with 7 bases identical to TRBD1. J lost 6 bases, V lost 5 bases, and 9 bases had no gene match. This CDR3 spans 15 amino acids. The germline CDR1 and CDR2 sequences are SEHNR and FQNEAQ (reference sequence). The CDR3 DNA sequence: TGTGCCAGCAGCCCACCGGGACAGCCCGATGAAAAACTGTTTTTT. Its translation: CASSPPGQPDEKLFF.

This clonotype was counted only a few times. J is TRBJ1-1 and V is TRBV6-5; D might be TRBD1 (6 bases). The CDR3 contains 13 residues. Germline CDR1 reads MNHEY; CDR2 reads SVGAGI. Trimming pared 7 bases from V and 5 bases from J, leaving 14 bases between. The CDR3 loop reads CASIPFRGTEAFF. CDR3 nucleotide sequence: TGTGCCAGCATCCCCTTCAGGGGAACTGAAGCTTTCTTT.

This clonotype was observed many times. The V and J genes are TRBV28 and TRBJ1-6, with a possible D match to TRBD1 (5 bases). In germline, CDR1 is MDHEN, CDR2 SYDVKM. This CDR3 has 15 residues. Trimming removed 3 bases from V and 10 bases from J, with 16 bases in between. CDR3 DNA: TGTGCCAGCAGTTTGGTACGGCAGGGCTGGTCACCCCTCCACTTT. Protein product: CASSLVRQGWSPLHF.

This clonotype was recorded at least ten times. CDR3 nucleotides: TGCAGCGTTGCGGACAGGGGGGCCCTCCACTTT. It yields the protein CSVADRGALHF. The J gene is TRBJ1-6, the V gene TRBV29-1, with 10 positions matching TRBD1. The CDR3 covers 11 residues. Germline CDR1 reads SQVTM; CDR2 reads ANQGSEA. V was clipped by 4 bases and J by 14 bases; unmatched bases: 2.

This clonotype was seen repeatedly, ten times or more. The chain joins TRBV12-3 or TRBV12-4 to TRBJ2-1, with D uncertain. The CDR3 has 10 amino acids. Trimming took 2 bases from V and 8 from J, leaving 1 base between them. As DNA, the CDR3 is TGTGCCAGCAGTTTATATGAGCAGTTCTTC. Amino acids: CASSLYEQFF.

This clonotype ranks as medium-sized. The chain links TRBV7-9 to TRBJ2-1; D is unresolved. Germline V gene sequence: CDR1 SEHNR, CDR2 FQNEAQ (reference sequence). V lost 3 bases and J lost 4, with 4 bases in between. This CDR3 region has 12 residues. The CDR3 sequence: CASSLGYNEQFF. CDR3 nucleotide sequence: TGTGCCAGCAGCTTGGGGTACAATGAGCAGTTCTTC.